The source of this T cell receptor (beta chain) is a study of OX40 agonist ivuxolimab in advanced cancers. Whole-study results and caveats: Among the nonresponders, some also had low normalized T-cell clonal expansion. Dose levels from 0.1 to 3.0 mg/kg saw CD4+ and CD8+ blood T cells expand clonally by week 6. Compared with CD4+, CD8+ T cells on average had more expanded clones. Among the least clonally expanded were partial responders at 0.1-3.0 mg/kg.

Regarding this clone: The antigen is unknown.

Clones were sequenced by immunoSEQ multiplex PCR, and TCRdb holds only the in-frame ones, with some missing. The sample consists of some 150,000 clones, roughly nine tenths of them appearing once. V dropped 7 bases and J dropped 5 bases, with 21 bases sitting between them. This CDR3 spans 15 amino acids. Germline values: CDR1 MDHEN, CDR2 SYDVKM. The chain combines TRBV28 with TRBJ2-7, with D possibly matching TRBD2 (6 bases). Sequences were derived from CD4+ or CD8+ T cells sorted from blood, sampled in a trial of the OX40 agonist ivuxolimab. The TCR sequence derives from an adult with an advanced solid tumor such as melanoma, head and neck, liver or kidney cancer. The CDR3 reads CASTMSGTLSHEQYF. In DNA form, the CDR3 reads TGTGCCAGCACTATGTCCGGGACTCTGTCCCACGAGCAGTACTTC.